The next 13 T cell receptor beta chains were all read from a single sample in a study of blood T cell repertoires in COVID-19. The table came from immunoSEQ multiplex PCR; TCRdb's copy has only in-frame clones and leaves some out. The data contain fewer than 600,000 clones, roughly 88% of them singletons. Specimen: PBMCs or T cells enriched from blood (not recorded which). These receptors were taken from a woman between 35 and 50 years old who had recovered from COVID-19.

The chain recombines TRBV29-1 with TRBJ2-5; D remains unclear. This CDR3 spans 12 amino acids. The V end was cut by 5 bases, the J end by 5 bases, with 12 bases between. Germline CDR1 is SQVTM and CDR2 is ANQGSEA. The CDR3: CSVFGQSETQYF. The CDR3 DNA is TGCAGCGTTTTTGGTCAGTCGGAGACCCAGTACTTC. Complete variable domain (other parts from reference TRBV29-1 and TRBJ2-5): SAVISQKPSRDICQRGTSLTIQCQVDSQVTMMFWYRQQPGQSLTLIATANQGSEATYESGFVIDKFPISRPNLTFSTLTVSNMSPEDSSIYLCSVFGQSETQYFGPGTRLLVL.

A remark on this clone: The sample carries other DNA sequences with the same CDR3. This chain joins TRBV27 and TRBJ1-2; 7 bases align to TRBD1. The junction had 5 bases not matched to a gene; V was cut back by 8 bases and J by 2 bases. This CDR3 spans 13 amino acids. CDR1 and CDR2 from the germline V gene are MNHEY and SMNVEV (reference sequence). The CDR3 nucleotides read TGTGCCAGCGGTAGAGGGGGCAACTATGGCTACACCTTC. Protein product: CASGRGGNYGYTF.

The chain links TRBV3-1 (or the pseudogene TRBV3-2) to TRBJ1-6; no clear D. V was cut by 0 bases and J by 9 bases, with 18 bases left in between. Germline values: CDR1 LGHDT, CDR2 YNNKEL (reference sequence). The CDR3 consists of 17 residues. The CDR3 reads CASSQDQRNGGGSPLHF. The CDR3, as DNA: TGTGCCAGCAGCCAAGATCAAAGGAATGGTGGCGGTTCACCCCTCCACTTT.

The rearrangement uses TRBV9 and TRBJ2-3; D is uncertain. V shed 0 bases and J shed 0 bases, with 5 bases lying between them. The length of the CDR3 is 14 residues. Per germline, CDR1 SGDLS and CDR2 YYNGEE. Written as DNA, the CDR3 is TGTGCCAGCAGCGTAGTACAGAGCACAGATACGCAGTATTTT. This translates into CASSVVQSTDTQYF. Combining the CDR3 with reference TRBV9 and TRBJ2-3 gives the whole variable domain DSGVTQTPKHLITATGQRVTLRCSPRSGDLSVYWYQQSLDQGLQFLIQYYNGEERAKGNILERFSAQQFPDLHSELNLSSLELGDSALYFCASSVVQSTDTQYFGPGTRLTVL.

The rearrangement links TRBV13 to TRBJ1-4; TRBD1 aligns across 7 bases. This CDR3 is built from 17 residues. The junction had 11 bases not matched to a gene; V was cut back by 4 bases and J by 3 bases. The V gene's germline CDR1 is PRHDT and CDR2 FYEKMQ (reference sequence). The CDR3 region is CASSSNRGAVSNEKLFF. Here the CDR3 DNA reads TGTGCCAGCAGCTCTAACAGGGGCGCAGTTTCTAATGAAAAACTGTTTTTT.

This clone showed up just a few times. V is TRBV5-1 and J is TRBJ2-1; the match to TRBD1 covers 7 bases. The CDR3 loop spans 13 amino acids. The ends lost 7 bases at V and 5 bases at J; junction bases unmatched: 6. Per the germline V gene, CDR1 is SGHRS and CDR2 is YFSETQ. Here the CDR3 DNA reads TGCGCCAGCGGTAATGGGACAGACAATGAGCAGTTCTTC. Its protein is CASGNGTDNEQFF.

The V and J genes are TRBV6-2 or TRBV6-3 and TRBJ1-4; D is unresolved. CDR1 and CDR2 from the germline V gene are MNHEY and SVGEGT. V was clipped by 6 bases and J by 8 bases, with 10 bases between them. This CDR3 comprises 12 residues. CDR3 sequence reads: CASSQEGEKLFF. The DNA of the CDR3 is TGTGCCAGCAGCCAAGAGGGCGAAAAACTGTTTTTT.

The chain uses TRBV11-3 and TRBJ1-1, with TRBD1 identical over 7 bases. With 1 base clipped from V and 1 base from J, the junction kept 3 bases outside the gene matches. CDR1 SGHNT and CDR2 YENEEA come from the germline V gene. There are 15 residues in the CDR3. This chain's CDR3 is CASSLGQGGNTEAFF. DNA of the CDR3: TGTGCCAGCAGCTTAGGTCAGGGGGGGAACACTGAAGCTTTCTTT. Full variable domain (rest looked up from reference TRBV11-3 and TRBJ1-1): EAGVVQSPRYKIIEKKQPVAFWCNPISGHNTLYWYLQNLGQGPELLIRYENEEAVDDSQLPKDRFSAERLKGVDSTLKIQPAELGDSAVYLCASSLGQGGNTEAFFGQGTRLTVV.

This chain links TRBV18 with TRBJ1-5; D might be TRBD1 (5 bases). The CDR3 is 15 amino acids. The V and J ends lost 2 bases and 5 bases respectively, with 13 bases between them. CDR1 is KGHSH and CDR2 is LQKENI in the germline V gene. Here the CDR3 reads CASSPGDYYDQPQHF. As DNA, the CDR3 is TGTGCCAGCTCACCAGGGGACTATTATGATCAGCCCCAGCATTTT.

Notes on this clone: At one boundary the junction diverges from the germline segment, which might be a read error. The chain recombines TRBV27 with TRBJ2-7, with 8 bases that match TRBD1. Germline V lookup: CDR1 MNHEY, CDR2 SMNVEV (reference sequence). The CDR3 spans 15 residues. As DNA, the CDR3 is TGTGCCAGCAGTATCCTACCGGGACAGGCCTACCAGCAGTACTTC. As protein: CASSILPGQAYQQYF.

The chain is built from TRBV27 and TRBJ2-1; TRBD2 agrees at 12 bases. This CDR3 is 18 amino acids long. The germline V gene has CDR1 MNHEY and CDR2 SMNVEV (reference sequence). V was pared by 4 bases and J by 8 bases, with 15 bases of the junction left unmatched. The CDR3: CASSSSGRAYLAGYEQFF. For the CDR3, the DNA is TGTGCCAGCAGTTCTAGCGGGAGGGCCTATCTAGCAGGGTATGAGCAGTTCTTC.

This chain joins TRBV6-5 and TRBJ1-1, with 10 bases identical to TRBD1. The J segment lost 7 bases and the V segment lost 6 bases, leaving 8 bases of the junction unmatched. Germline CDR1 reads MNHEY; CDR2 reads SVGAGI. The CDR3 has 14 amino acids. The CDR3 here is CASSDRGLEDEAFF. In DNA, the CDR3 is TGTGCCAGCAGCGACAGGGGGCTAGAGGATGAAGCTTTCTTT.

V and J are TRBV5-4 and TRBJ2-7; 9 bases map to TRBD1. Looked up from germline, CDR1 is SGHNT and CDR2 is YYREEE (reference sequence). This CDR3 contains 15 residues. After removal of 2 bases from V and 2 bases from J, the junction contained 5 bases not matched to a gene. CDR3 protein: CASSFAGTGPYEQYF. CDR3 nucleotides: TGTGCCAGCAGCTTTGCCGGGACAGGGCCCTACGAGCAGTACTTC.